One and the same sample provided the 11 T cell receptor beta chains below, sequenced in a study of PD-1 blockade in classical Hodgkin lymphoma. Each patient's relapse followed autologous stem cell transplantation, and brentuximab vedotin exposure varied. Method: immunoSEQ multiplex PCR; TCRdb's copy keeps in-frame clones and lacks some. The data contain some 100,000 clones, roughly 92% of them seen just once; the ten biggest clones take up roughly 3%. The input for sequencing was peripheral blood mononuclear cells (PBMCs), taken at baseline. These TCRs come from a human donor with classical Hodgkin lymphoma.

This chain connects TRBV5-4 to TRBJ1-1; no definite D call. Trimming took off 0 bases at V and 8 bases at J, with 11 bases between the two ends. Looked up from germline, CDR1 is SGHNT and CDR2 is YYREEE (reference sequence). The CDR3 length is 13 residues. The CDR3 sequence is CASSLAFRQEAFF. The CDR3 DNA is TGTGCCAGCAGCTTGGCTTTCCGACAAGAAGCTTTCTTT.

The chain recombines TRBV14 with TRBJ2-7, with no clear D. The CDR3 has 12 residues. V was pared by 3 bases and J by 4 bases, with 7 bases between. Looked up from germline, CDR1 is SGHDN and CDR2 is FVKESK. The CDR3 loop reads CASSHNTYEQYF. The CDR3 DNA sequence: TGTGCCAGCAGCCACAACACATACGAGCAGTACTTC.

V is TRBV5-5 and J is TRBJ1-2, with TRBD1 as a possible D gene (6 bases). V lost 4 bases and J 8 bases, leaving 18 bases between the germline ends. This CDR3 region has 14 residues. Germline V lookup: CDR1 SGHKS, CDR2 YYEKEE (reference sequence). CDR3 sequence: CASSPEQGTQGYTF. In nucleotides, the CDR3 is TGTGCCAGCAGCCCTGAACAGGGAACCCAGGGCTACACCTTC.

The rearrangement links TRBV4-2 to TRBJ1-2; D might be TRBD1 (5 bases). The germline V gene has CDR1 LGHNA and CDR2 YNFKEQ. The CDR3 loop spans 16 amino acids. Trimming removed 2 bases at V and 5 bases at J, with 18 bases between. The CDR3 DNA is TGTGCCAGCAGCCAACGGGGAGCAGGGCCGGTTTATGGCTACACCTTC. Amino acids: CASSQRGAGPVYGYTF.

The genes are TRBV5-1 and TRBJ2-7; D not certain. CDR1 is SGHRS and CDR2 is YFSETQ in the germline V gene. Trimming took off 4 bases at V and 5 bases at J, with 10 bases between the two ends. The CDR3 length is 12 residues. The CDR3, as DNA: TGCGCCAGCAGCCTTGACTGGAACGAGCAGTACTTC. Translating gives CASSLDWNEQYF. Drawing the rest from reference TRBV5-1 and TRBJ2-7, the complete variable domain is KAGVTQTPRYLIKTRGQQVTLSCSPISGHRSVSWYQQTPGQGLQFLFEYFSETQRNKGNFPGRFSGRQFSNSRSEMNVSTLELGDSALYLCASSLDWNEQYFGPGTRLTVT.

V and J are TRBV5-1 and TRBJ2-1; D unclear. Germline loops: CDR1 SGHRS, CDR2 YFSETQ. The CDR3 is 12 amino acids. The V end lost 0 bases, the J end lost 7 bases, and 5 bases lay between the germline ends. In nucleotides, the CDR3 is TGCGCCAGCAGCTTGGCCATGAATGAGCAGTTCTTC. It translates to CASSLAMNEQFF.

The chain links TRBV6-6 to TRBJ2-1, with D perhaps matching TRBD1 or TRBD2 (6 bases each). Looked up from germline, CDR1 is MNHNY and CDR2 is SVGAGI (reference sequence). Trimming removed 7 bases at V and 6 bases at J, with 16 bases between. CDR3 size: 14 residues. CDR3 coding DNA: TGTGCCAGCATGGGGGGCCTCCCTACCAATGAGCAGTTCTTC. Its translation: CASMGGLPTNEQFF.

The CDR3 nucleotides are TGTGCCAGCAGCCAAGGGCCCCAGCGGGAGGGCCCCTACGAGCAGTACTTC. Translation gives CASSQGPQREGPYEQYF. This chain connects TRBV14 to TRBJ2-7, with TRBD2 identical over 10 bases. This CDR3 has 17 amino acids. Looked up from germline, CDR1 is SGHDN and CDR2 is FVKESK. Trimming cost V 1 base and J 2 bases; bases outside gene matches: 8.

The J gene is TRBJ2-3, the V gene TRBV28, with 10 bases aligning to TRBD2. J gave up 2 bases and V 4 bases, and 9 bases lay outside the gene matches. CDR1 and CDR2 from the germline V gene are MDHEN and SYDVKM. This CDR3 comprises 17 residues. The DNA of the CDR3 is TGTGCCAGCAGTTATAGGGCTAGCGGGAGCCTCACAGATACGCAGTATTTT. Its translation is CASSYRASGSLTDTQYF. Full variable domain (missing parts from reference TRBV28 and TRBJ2-3): DVKVTQSSRYLVKRTGEKVFLECVQDMDHENMFWYRQDPGLGLRLIYFSYDVKMKEKGDIPEGYSVSREKKERFSLILESASTNQTSMYLCASSYRASGSLTDTQYFGPGTRLTVL.

V gene TRBV9 combines with J gene TRBJ2-2; D unclear. Deletions cut 0 bases from V and 1 base from J, with 4 bases between. In germline, CDR1 is SGDLS, CDR2 YYNGEE. There are 14 residues in the CDR3. CDR3 nucleotides: TGTGCCAGCAGCGTAGCCTGGAACACCGGGGAGCTGTTTTTT. As protein: CASSVAWNTGELFF.

The chain couples TRBV5-4 to TRBJ2-3; 12 bases line up with TRBD2. This CDR3 has 17 residues. Trimming cost V 1 base and J 1 base; bases outside gene matches: 4. Germline V gives CDR1 SGHNT, CDR2 YYREEE (reference sequence). The CDR3 sequence: CASSLRTSGIRTDTQYF. The CDR3 nucleotides are TGTGCCAGCAGCTTGAGGACTAGCGGGATTCGCACAGATACGCAGTATTTT.